The 27 T cell receptor delta chains reported below all come from one sample, sequenced in a study of gamma-delta T cells after stem cell transplantation. TCRdb called clones from the RT-PCR reads again using CATT. Of about 2,000 delta-chain clones detected, 6% to 8% appear once; the ten largest clones hold around a quarter. The material sequenced was gamma-delta T cells. The receptors derive from a human donor. It is not recorded whose cells these are; they may come from a transplant donor.

In its sample, this clone is large. The chain links TRDV2 to TRDJ1; D is perhaps TRDD3 (5 bases). V was pared by 0 bases and J by 0 bases, with 13 bases between. The CDR3 length is 16 residues. Per the germline V gene, CDR1 is GEAIGNYY and CDR2 is EKD. CDR3 DNA: TGTGCCTGTGACACCATAATACGGGCCCACACCGATAAACTCATCTTT. Residues: CACDTIIRAHTDKLIF.

In this sample, this clone turned up a few times. One base away lies a much larger clone, so this may be a sequencing read error. The chain links TRDV2 to TRDJ1, with 11 bases that match TRDD3. Germline CDR1 is GEAIGNYY and CDR2 is EKD. J was trimmed by 4 bases and V by 4 bases; bases with no gene match: 16. This CDR3 is 18 amino acids long. The CDR3 loop reads CACDPVAAWGIQFDKLIF. In DNA, the CDR3 is TGTGCCTGTGATCCGGTCGCCGCCTGGGGGATACAGTTCGATAAACTCATCTTT.

This clone has more than one count but fewer than ten. A far larger clone lies a single base away; this is likely a read error. V gene TRDV2 combines with J gene TRDJ3, with 9 bases aligning to TRDD3. J gave up 0 bases and V 6 bases, and 11 bases lay outside the gene matches. The CDR3 spans 19 residues. Germline V CDR1 and CDR2: GEAIGNYY, EKD. CDR3 amino acids: CACHILLGDLSWDTRQMFF. In nucleotides, the CDR3 is TGTGCCTGTCACATCTTACTGGGGGACCTCTCCTGGGACACCCGACAGATGTTTTTC.

The V call is TRDV2, the J call TRDJ1; 10 bases map to TRDD3. Germline CDR1 is GEAIGNYY and CDR2 is EKD. The CDR3 sequence is 17 residues long. V shed 1 base and J 0 bases; nucleotides not matched to a gene: 7. The CDR3 nucleotides read TGTGCCTGTGACACTCTACTGGGGGATGGGAACACCGATAAACTCATCTTT. Amino acids: CACDTLLGDGNTDKLIF.

This clone is termed large (0.1 to 1%). This sample includes further DNA sequences coding for the same CDR3. J is TRDJ1 and V is TRDV2, with TRDD3 matching 7 bases. The CDR3 is 15 residues long. V was clipped by 2 bases and J by 1 base; unmatched bases: 6. The germline V gene has CDR1 GEAIGNYY and CDR2 EKD. This CDR3 reads CACDILLGVTDKLIF. In DNA form, the CDR3 reads TGTGCCTGTGACATTCTGCTGGGGGTCACCGATAAACTCATCTTT.

This clone is classed as large. The J gene is TRDJ1, the V gene TRDV2; D remains ambiguous. Germline V CDR1 and CDR2: GEAIGNYY, EKD. The CDR3 is 14 residues long. The ends were cut back, 3 bases at V and 4 bases at J, with 14 bases in the middle. Written as DNA, the CDR3 is TGTGCCTGTGACCCGATGATATCCAACGATAAACTCATCTTT. This encodes CACDPMISNDKLIF.

This clone rates as large. The sample has other DNA sequences that encode this CDR3 too. The chain carries TRDV2 and TRDJ1, with 10 bases aligning to TRDD3. V shed 3 bases and J 1 base; nucleotides not matched to a gene: 4. The CDR3 is 15 residues long. Germline CDR1 GEAIGNYY, CDR2 EKD. The CDR3 here is CACDPWGISTDKLIF. Written as DNA, the CDR3 is TGTGCCTGTGACCCCTGGGGGATAAGCACCGATAAACTCATCTTT.

This clone was counted only a few times. A read error likely explains why the TCRdb protein, taken from a much larger clone, differs from this DNA's translation at residue 4; the protein shown is translated from the DNA. The chain has TRDV2 and TRDJ1, with D tentatively TRDD3 (6 bases). The CDR3 consists of 20 residues. Germline V gives CDR1 GEAIGNYY, CDR2 EKD. This CDR3 is CACGTLSGGRPLSDTDKLIF. CDR3 DNA sequence: TGTGCCTGTGGCACCTTATCCGGGGGACGACCACTGAGTGACACCGATAAACTCATCTTT.

Remarks on this clone: At the DNA level, this CDR3 is encoded by other sequences in the same sample as well. V gene TRDV2 combines with J gene TRDJ1; TRDD3 agrees at 8 bases. V lost 0 bases, J lost 1 base, and 18 bases stayed unmatched. The CDR3 contains 20 residues. The germline CDR1 and CDR2 sequences are GEAIGNYY and EKD. Written as DNA, the CDR3 is TGTGCCTGTGACACCGTTGAAGGGGGGATAGAATCCGCGGGCACCGATAAACTCATCTTT. As protein: CACDTVEGGIESAGTDKLIF.

By its share, this clone is medium-sized. This chain connects TRDV2 to TRDJ1, with a weak D call TRDD3 (6 bases). The V gene lost 3 bases and the J gene lost 5 bases, with 21 bases spanning the gap. The length of the CDR3 is 16 residues. Per the germline V gene, CDR1 is GEAIGNYY and CDR2 is EKD. CDR3 bases: TGTGCCTGTGACGGAGTTGGGGGGTACTGGGCAGATAAACTCATCTTT. Protein sequence: CACDGVGGYWADKLIF.

By frequency in the sample, this clone is medium-sized. The chain employs TRDV2 and TRDJ3, with 8 positions matching TRDD3. This CDR3 has 21 residues. J was trimmed by 0 bases and V by 3 bases; bases with no gene match: 15. The germline gives CDR1 GEAIGNYY, CDR2 EKD. This chain's CDR3 is CACDAGGLGALSSWDTRQMFF. The CDR3 nucleotides are TGTGCCTGTGACGCCGGGGGACTGGGGGCCTTAAGCTCCTGGGACACCCGACAGATGTTTTTC.

Concerning this clone itself: TCRdb shows a much larger clone's protein in place of this DNA's translation, and the two differ at residue 8, likely through a read error; the protein shown is translated from the DNA. The genes are TRDV2 and TRDJ1; D is perhaps TRDD1 or TRDD3 (5 bases each). The CDR3 length is 15 residues. The germline V gene encodes CDR1 GEAIGNYY and CDR2 EKD. V lost 3 bases to trimming and J lost 0 bases, with 13 bases between them. The CDR3 nucleotides read TGTGCCTGTGACCCCGTGGGGAAATACACCGATAAACTCATCTTT. Protein product: CACDPVGKYTDKLIF.

As regards this clone: A much larger clone sits a single nucleotide away, making a read error possible. The rearrangement joins TRDV2 to TRDJ1; TRDD3 agrees at 11 bases. The CDR3 is made up of 17 amino acids. Germline V CDR1 and CDR2: GEAIGNYY, EKD. The CDR3 here is CASDTVIGGYAEKKLIF. DNA for the CDR3: TGTGCCAGTGACACCGTGATTGGGGGATACGCAGAAAAAAAACTCATCTTT.

With respect to this clone: A read error likely explains why the TCRdb protein, taken from a much larger clone, differs from this DNA's translation at residue 12; the protein shown is translated from the DNA. The chain employs TRDV2 and TRDJ1, with TRDD3 matching over 7 bases. The germline CDR1 and CDR2 sequences are GEAIGNYY and EKD. CDR3 length: 15 amino acids. This chain's CDR3 is CACDTLGGSTDELIF. In DNA, the CDR3 is TGTGCCTGTGACACCCTCGGGGGATCGACCGATGAACTCATCTTT.

This clone is termed medium-sized. The identical CDR3 is also encoded by other nucleotide sequences in the sample. This chain connects TRDV2 to TRDJ1; TRDD3 aligns across 12 bases. The CDR3 consists of 21 residues. Germline V lookup: CDR1 GEAIGNYY, CDR2 EKD. Germline trimming cut 1 base from V and 0 bases from J; bases unmatched to any gene: 17. CDR3 coding DNA: TGTGCCTGTGACACAATTACAATACTGGGGGATACTGCCCCGTACACCGATAAACTCATCTTT. Encoded protein: CACDTITILGDTAPYTDKLIF.

In its sample, this clone ranks as medium-sized. DNA for the CDR3: TGTGCCTGTGATAAAGCTGGGGGATTGGCCACCTGGGACACCCGACAGATGTTTTTC. As protein: CACDKAGGLATWDTRQMFF. The chain uses TRDV2 and TRDJ3; 9 bases map to TRDD3. Germline V gene data show CDR1 as GEAIGNYY and CDR2 as EKD. V lost 4 bases, J lost 2 bases, and 11 bases stayed unmatched. CDR3 length equals 19 residues.

A remark on this clone: It may be a read error: a sequence one base away is much more abundant. Different DNA sequences within this sample yield the same CDR3. This chain connects TRDV2 to TRDJ1; the match to TRDD3 covers 7 bases. CDR3 length equals 14 residues. In germline, CDR1 is GEAIGNYY, CDR2 EKD. The chain's CDR3 is CACDGLGYTDKLIF. The CDR3 nucleotides are TGTGCCTGTGACGGACTGGGGTACACCGATAAACTCATCTTC.

This clone was counted a few times. A much larger clone lies a single base off, so this may be a read error. The same CDR3 arises from other DNA sequences in this sample as well. The genes are TRDV2 and TRDJ1; weak D call: TRDD3 (6 bases). The CDR3 has 15 amino acids. CDR1 and CDR2 (germline): GEAIGNYY, EKD. CDR3 in DNA: TGTGCCTGCGACACCGTCTGGGGACGGGGCGATAAACTCATCTTT. Translation: CACDTVWGRGDKLIF.

This clone was seen only a few times. Translating this DNA gives a protein that differs at residue 11 from the TCRdb one, which belongs to a much larger clone; a read error is likely, and the protein shown is this translation. This chain uses TRDV2 with TRDJ1; 9 positions match TRDD3. The V gene's germline CDR1 is GEAIGNYY and CDR2 EKD. The CDR3 runs 18 residues. V dropped 4 bases and J dropped 4; count of bases not matched to a gene: 18. The DNA of the CDR3 is TGTGCCTGTGATCCGGTCGCCGACTGGGGGACACAGTTCGATAAACTCATCTTT. Translated: CACDPVADWGTQFDKLIF.

Regarding this clone: This DNA's translation and the protein TCRdb lists, from a much larger clone, do not match at residue 16, likely due to a read error; the protein shown is translated from the DNA. The rearrangement links TRDV2 to TRDJ3; perhaps TRDD3 as D (5 bases). The CDR3 sequence is 18 residues long. Germline-derived CDR1 and CDR2 are GEAIGNYY and EKD. CDR3 coding DNA: TGTGCCTGTGACACCGGCTGGTCGAGCTCCTGGGACACCCGACAGACGTTTTTC. This sequence encodes CACDTGWSSSWDTRQTFF.

This clone has a handful of counts. A far bigger clonotype differs at one base, so this is likely a read error. Within the sample, other DNA sequences also encode this same CDR3. V gene TRDV2 combines with J gene TRDJ1, with 8 bases identical to TRDD3. Germline CDR1 and CDR2: GEAIGNYY and EKD. V lost 3 bases to trimming and J lost 2 bases; unmatched junction nucleotides: 16. The CDR3 is 18 residues long. The CDR3 loop is CACDSLLGGNKYTDKLIF. The CDR3 bases are TGTGCCTGTGACTCCTTACTGGGGGGAAATAAGTATACCGATAAACTCATCTTT.

This clone was seen a handful of times. A clone one base away is much larger, so this may be a read error. Other DNA sequences in the same sample also yield this CDR3. The chain couples TRDV2 to TRDJ1, with TRDD3 identical over 10 bases. This CDR3 region has 18 residues. The germline CDR1 and CDR2 sequences are GEAIGNYY and EKD. CDR3 amino acids: CACDTVLGDRAYTDKLIF. The CDR3 DNA is TGTGCCTGCGACACCGTGCTGGGGGATAGGGCGTACACCGATAAACTCATCTTT.

This clone occurred a few times. Since a far larger clone is one base different, this is likely a read error. V gene TRDV2 combines with J gene TRDJ3; 9 nucleotides align to TRDD3. The CDR3 runs to 19 residues. Germline values: CDR1 GEAIGNYY, CDR2 EKD. CDR3 residues: CACDILLGDLSWDSRQMFF. As DNA, the CDR3 is TGTGCCTGTGACATCTTACTGGGGGACCTCTCCTGGGACTCCCGACAGATGTTTTTC.

With regard to this clone: The protein recorded in TCRdb matches a much larger clone and deviates from this DNA's translation at residue 10, suggesting a read error; the protein here is obtained by translating the DNA. The genes are TRDV2 and TRDJ1, with TRDD3 identical over 9 bases. The germline gives CDR1 GEAIGNYY, CDR2 EKD. Trimming removed 3 bases from V and 1 base from J; junction bases left unmatched: 8. The CDR3 is 16 residues long. The CDR3 sequence is CACDRLGELSTDKLIF. CDR3 in DNA: TGTGCCTGTGACCGACTGGGGGAACTGAGCACCGATAAACTCATCTTT.

By its share, this clone is medium-sized. V usage is TRDV2 and J usage is TRDJ1; 8 bases fit TRDD3. This CDR3 spans 14 amino acids. Unmatched junction bases numbered 9, after V lost 4 bases and J lost 6 bases. Germline V CDR1 and CDR2: GEAIGNYY, EKD. Written as DNA, the CDR3 is TGTGCCTGTGAAGTACTGGGGGCTACCTATAAACTCATCTTT. Amino acid sequence: CACEVLGATYKLIF.

This clone was counted only a few times. The mismatch at residue 3 between this DNA's translation and the TCRdb protein of a much larger clone likely reflects a read error; the protein shown is translated from the DNA. CDR3 nucleotide sequence: TGTGCCTATGACCCGGTGGGGGCCGCTTCAAAAGATAAACTCATCTTT. This gives the protein CAYDPVGAASKDKLIF. V and J are TRDV2 and TRDJ1; D possibly corresponds to TRDD3 (6 bases). CDR3 length equals 16 residues. The germline gives CDR1 GEAIGNYY, CDR2 EKD.

About this clone itself: The TCRdb protein, from a much larger clone, departs from this DNA's translation at residue 11, likely by read error; the protein shown derives from the DNA. CDR3 nucleotides: TGTGCCTGTGACATGGTCGTCCGTACCGATAGACTCATCTTT. Protein: CACDMVVRTDRLIF. The rearrangement uses TRDV2 and TRDJ1, with D hard to call. The CDR3 totals 14 residues. Germline values: CDR1 GEAIGNYY, CDR2 EKD.